The text below deals with one T cell receptor (beta chain). Antigen: not known. The junction departs from germline at one end; a sequencing error may be responsible. The table came from immunoSEQ multiplex PCR; TCRdb's copy has only in-frame clones and leaves some out. This sample carries 20,000 to 25,000 clones, none of them present only once. The related graft donor's blood sample was taken on the day of bone marrow donation. The data were obtained in a study of T cells after posttransplantation cyclophosphamide. CDR1 is SGHRS, CDR2 YFSETQ, per germline. The CDR3 extends over 15 amino acids. Study observations and caveats: Blood and skin or GI T cell repertoires showed limited TRB overlap. Donor-recipient repertoire similarity was low at 1-2 months, rising over year one.

The chain carries TRBV5-1 and TRBJ2-2; TRBD1 matches at 9 bases. The sequence came from a woman aged 60 to 75 in good health, CMV-negative, and a related stem cell transplant donor. The sample taken for sequencing was PBMCs. The CDR3 is CASSYRDRASGGLFF. CDR3 DNA sequence: TGCGCCAGCAGCTACCGGGACAGGGCTTCCGGGGGGCTGTTTTTT.